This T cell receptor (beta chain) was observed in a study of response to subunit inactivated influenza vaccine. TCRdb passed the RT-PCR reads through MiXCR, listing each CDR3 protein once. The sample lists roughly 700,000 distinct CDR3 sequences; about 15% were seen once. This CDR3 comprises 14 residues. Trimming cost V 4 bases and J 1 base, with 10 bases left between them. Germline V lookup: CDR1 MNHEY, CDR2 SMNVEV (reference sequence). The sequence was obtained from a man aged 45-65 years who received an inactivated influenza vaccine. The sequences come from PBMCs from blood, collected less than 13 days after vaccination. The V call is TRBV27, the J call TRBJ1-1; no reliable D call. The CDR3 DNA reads TGTGCCAGCAGTTCCGGGTCTTGGAACACTGAAGCTTTCTTT. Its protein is CASSSGSWNTEAFF.